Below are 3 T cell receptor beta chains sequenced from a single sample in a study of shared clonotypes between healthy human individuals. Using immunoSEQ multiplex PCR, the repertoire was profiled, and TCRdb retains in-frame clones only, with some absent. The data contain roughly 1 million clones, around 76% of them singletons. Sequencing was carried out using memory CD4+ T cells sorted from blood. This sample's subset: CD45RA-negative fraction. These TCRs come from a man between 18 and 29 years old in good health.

The chain's CDR3 is CASSRDPSLNQPQHF. CDR3 in DNA: TGTGCCAGCAGCAGGGACCCGTCCCTCAATCAGCCCCAGCATTTT. The chain links TRBV5-4 to TRBJ1-5, with D perhaps TRBD1 (5 bases). The CDR3 spans 15 residues. Looked up from germline, CDR1 is SGHNT and CDR2 is YYREEE (reference sequence). Trimming pared 4 bases from V and 3 bases from J, leaving 14 bases between. Complete variable domain (other parts from reference TRBV5-4 and TRBJ1-5): ETGVTQSPTHLIKTRGQQVTLRCSSQSGHNTVSWYQQALGQGPQFIFQYYREEENGRGNFPPRFSGLQFPNYSSELNVNALELDDSALYLCASSRDPSLNQPQHFGDGTRLSIL.

The CDR3, as DNA: TGTGCCAGCAGCTTACGCGGGGAGTGGGCCAACGTCCTGACTTTC. Translating it yields CASSLRGEWANVLTF. The chain uses TRBV7-8 and TRBJ2-6; D may be TRBD2 (6 bases). Germline values: CDR1 SGHVS, CDR2 FQNEAQ. Trimming cost V 2 bases and J 5 bases, with 10 bases left between them. This CDR3 is 15 amino acids long.

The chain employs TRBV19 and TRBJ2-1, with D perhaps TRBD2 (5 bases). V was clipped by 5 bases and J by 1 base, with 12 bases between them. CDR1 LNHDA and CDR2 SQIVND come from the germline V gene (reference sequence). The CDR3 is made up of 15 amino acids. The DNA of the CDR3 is TGTGCCAGTAGTCCCCTAGCTAATTCCTACAATGAGCAGTTCTTC. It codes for CASSPLANSYNEQFF. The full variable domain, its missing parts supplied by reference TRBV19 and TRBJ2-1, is DGGITQSPKYLFRKEGQNVTLSCEQNLNHDAMYWYRQDPGQGLRLIYYSQIVNDFQKGDIAEGYSVSREKKESFPLTVTSAQKNPTAFYLCASSPLANSYNEQFFGPGTRLTVL.